The sequence of this T cell receptor (beta chain) was determined in a study of T cells in Graves' hyperthyroidism and ophthalmopathy. Turning to the study itself: Peripheral blood was secured at the point of initial diagnosis, before any treatment. Study-level findings and limits: Separation of ophthalmopathy from stable hyperthyroidism was achieved by a 13 V-J model.

This clonotype was observed a few times. Its specificity is unknown. V lost 6 bases and J 1 base, leaving 9 bases between the germline ends. The germline gives CDR1 LNHNV, CDR2 YYDKDF (reference sequence). CDR3 length equals 14 residues. RNA transcripts were the template for amplifying TCR beta CDR3 regions. First-round RT-PCR of the TCR CDR3 relied on the HTBI primer set. One entry per CDR3 protein, called by TCRdb with MiXCR from the multiplex PCR reads. Seen here are around 490,000 distinct CDR3 sequences, 15% to 20% observed once, and the top ten hold around 50%. The receptor was derived from a man aged 35 to 55 with Graves' ophthalmopathy. The gene calls are TRBV15 and TRBJ2-2; possible D gene TRBD2, 5 bases. The source material was blood. CDR3 coding DNA: TGTGCCACCAGTCGGACTTTGAACACCGGGGAGCTGTTTTTT. It codes for CATSRTLNTGELFF.